The rows below give T cell receptor beta chains drawn from one sample of a study of regulatory T cells in long-lasting Graves disease. TCRdb used MiXCR to reprocess the multiplex PCR reads, holding one entry per CDR3 protein. The sample has about 400,000 distinct CDR3 sequences, around 15% seen once. The same data also contributed to another study, on T cells in Graves' hyperthyroidism and ophthalmopathy.

The starting material was peripheral blood mononuclear cells (PBMCs), obtained at new diagnosis, from a patient treated with antithyroid drugs. These TCRs come from a young woman with Graves disease. Both conserved end residues are part of each CDR3. D genes are given only for firm matches. Where a row states a size, it is once, few, many or the class of an expanded clone; other rows omit it.

TRBJ2-1 | TRBV7-9 | NA | NA | CASTTWGHEQFF | TGTGCCAGCACCACTTGGGGGCATGAGCAGTTCTTC
TRBJ2-7 | TRBV12-3/TRBV12-4 | TRBD1 | many | CASSAGTGGSYEQYF | TGTGCCAGCAGTGCCGGGACAGGGGGCTCCTACGAGCAGTACTTC
TRBJ2-5 | TRBV19 | TRBD2 | many | CASSSGRTATNRETQYF | TGTGCCAGTAGTAGCGGGAGAACTGCCACCAACAGGGAGACCCAGTACTTC
TRBJ2-3 | TRBV4-1 | NA | few | CASSQGTTPWGDTQYF | TGCGCCAGCAGCCAGGGGACCACTCCTTGGGGAGATACGCAGTATTTT
TRBJ2-5 | TRBV7-9 | NA | many | CASSASGWGQETQYF | TGTGCCAGCAGCGCCTCGGGATGGGGGCAAGAGACCCAGTACTTC
TRBJ1-3 | TRBV13 | NA | many | CASSFKGIGNTIYF | TGTGCCAGCAGCTTTAAAGGGATCGGAAACACCATATATTTT
TRBJ1-5 | TRBV2 | NA | many | CASSGEALGNQPQHF | TGTGCCAGCAGTGGCGAGGCGTTGGGAAATCAGCCCCAGCATTTT
TRBJ2-1 | TRBV29-1 | NA | many | CSVGQGDLNEQFF | TGCAGCGTTGGCCAGGGAGACCTAAATGAGCAGTTCTTC
TRBJ2-3 | TRBV9 | NA | many | CASSVVGGPSTDTQYF | TGTGCCAGCAGCGTAGTTGGCGGGCCCAGCACAGATACGCAGTATTTT
TRBJ1-6 | TRBV6-5 | TRBD1 | few | CASSYLRDRSSPLHF | TGTGCCAGCAGTTACTTGAGGGACAGAAGTTCACCCCTCCACTTT
TRBJ2-3 | TRBV2 | NA | many | CASSEEALGTDTQYF | TGTGCCAGCAGTGAGGAAGCTCTGGGCACAGATACGCAGTATTTT
TRBJ2-2 | TRBV28 | TRBD1 | few | CASSLPARTGVTGELFF | TGTGCCAGCAGCCTTCCCGCTAGGACAGGGGTCACCGGGGAGCTGTTTTTT
TRBJ1-4 | TRBV30 | NA | many | CAWSVSGGRVDEKLFF | TGTGCCTGGAGTGTATCGGGGGGAAGGGTTGATGAAAAACTGTTTTTT
TRBJ1-2 | TRBV5-5 | TRBD1 | NA | CASSFRQGAVGGYTF | TGTGCCAGCAGCTTCCGACAGGGGGCTGTCGGTGGCTACACCTTC
TRBJ2-1 | TRBV24-1 | TRBD2 | many | CATSDLTSGSTNEQFF | TGTGCCACCAGTGATCTAACTAGCGGGAGTACGAATGAGCAGTTCTTC
TRBJ1-2 | TRBV28 | NA | NA | CASSFSAGAGGYTF | TGTGCCAGCAGTTTTTCCGCCGGGGCGGGCGGCTACACCTTC
TRBJ2-1 | TRBV5-1 | NA | many | CASSLRLSEGGAKSNNEQFF | TGCGCCAGCAGCTTAAGGCTATCGGAGGGCGGCGCGAAAAGCAACAATGAGCAGTTCTTC
TRBJ1-2 | TRBV11-2 | NA | many | CASSPPGFNTNYGYTF | TGTGCCAGCAGCCCCCCTGGTTTTAATACTAACTATGGCTACACCTTC
TRBJ2-7 | TRBV10-3 | TRBD2 | NA | CAINPGTSGFYEQYF | TGTGCCATCAACCCCGGGACTAGCGGGTTCTACGAGCAGTACTTC
TRBJ1-2 | TRBV28 | NA | NA | CASRGESGPLEILAGYTF | TGTGCCAGCAGAGGAGAGTCGGGACCCTTGGAGATTTTGGCTGGCTACACCTTC
TRBJ2-1 | TRBV18 | NA | many | CASSPSDSREQFF | TGTGCCAGCTCACCTTCGGACAGCCGGGAGCAGTTCTTC
TRBJ2-2 | TRBV5-1 | TRBD2 | many | CASSLFQQREGPRRTGELFF | TGCGCCAGCAGCTTGTTTCAGCAGCGGGAGGGCCCGAGGAGAACCGGGGAGCTGTTTTTT
TRBJ1-6 | TRBV6-1 | NA | many | CASSEAGGMGLPYSSPLHF | TGTGCCAGCAGTGAAGCAGGCGGAATGGGGCTCCCGTATTCTTCACCCCTCCACTTT
TRBJ2-7 | TRBV28 | NA | many | CASSQRSAYEQYF | TGTGCCAGCAGCCAAAGGAGCGCCTACGAGCAGTACTTC
TRBJ2-1 | TRBV24-1 | NA | NA | CATQLGGPYNEQLF | TGTGCCACCCAACTGGGGGGCCCCTACAATGAGCAGCTCTTC
TRBJ2-3 | TRBV29-1 | NA | few | CSAPVGDTQYF | TGCAGCGCACCCGTTGGAGATACGCAGTATTTT